Shown below are 14 T cell receptor beta chains from a single sample sequenced in a study of cytomegalovirus exposure and HLA in healthy donors. A multiplex PCR was run with 60 Vbeta primers and 13 Jbeta primers. Assay used: immunoSEQ multiplex PCR; TCRdb lists only in-frame clones, some missing. The sample contains fewer than 250,000 clones, about 75% of which appear only once. Material: PBMCs. The source of these receptors is a male donor in good health and CMV-seronegative.

This rearrangement joins TRBV19 to TRBJ2-4; possible D gene TRBD2, 5 bases. Per the germline V gene, CDR1 is LNHDA and CDR2 is SQIVND (reference sequence). V dropped 1 base and J dropped 0 bases, with 10 bases sitting between them. The CDR3 is 16 amino acids. As DNA, the CDR3 is TGTGCCAGTAGTATAGGAGGGATTCTAGCCAAAAACATTCAGTACTTC. Protein sequence: CASSIGGILAKNIQYF.

V usage is TRBV19 and J usage is TRBJ2-5, with 8 bases matching TRBD1. Trimming cost V 1 base and J 3 bases; bases outside gene matches: 4. Germline values: CDR1 LNHDA, CDR2 SQIVND (reference sequence). The CDR3 has 15 amino acids. This chain's CDR3 is CASSIALDREETQYF. Written as DNA, the CDR3 is TGTGCCAGTAGTATAGCTTTGGACAGGGAAGAGACCCAGTACTTC.

The rearrangement links TRBV2 to TRBJ2-5; D possibly corresponds to TRBD1 (5 bases). CDR3 length: 14 residues. Per germline, CDR1 SNHLY and CDR2 FYNNEI. Deletions cut 4 bases from V and 2 bases from J, with 11 bases between. CDR3 loop: CASSGTYSQETQYF. In DNA, the CDR3 is TGTGCCAGCAGTGGGACATATTCTCAAGAGACCCAGTACTTC.

The chain links TRBV21-1 to TRBJ1-5; the tabulated D call, TRBD1, remains unverified against the DNA. TRBV21-1 is a pseudogene locus. CDR3 size: 14 residues. CDR3 bases: TGTGCCAGCAGCTCACAGGGGGGGAGGGGGCCCCAGCATTTT. This codes for CASSSQGGRGPQHF.

The chain combines TRBV27 with TRBJ2-7, with 10 positions matching TRBD1. Germline-derived CDR1 and CDR2 are MNHEY and SMNVEV (reference sequence). CDR3 length: 15 amino acids. After removal of 4 bases from V and 4 bases from J, the junction contained 7 bases not matched to a gene. CDR3 sequence (DNA): TGTGCCAGCAGTTCGGGGACAGGGGAGGAGTACGAGCAGTACTTC. Its protein is CASSSGTGEEYEQYF.

The chain links TRBV15 to TRBJ2-6; TRBD2 might be the D (6 bases). CDR1 and CDR2 from the germline V gene are LNHNV and YYDKDF (reference sequence). Trimming took 4 bases from V and 0 from J, leaving 22 bases between them. This CDR3 spans 20 amino acids. The CDR3 loop is CATSTGLLDSFLSGANVLTF. In DNA, the CDR3 is TGTGCCACCAGCACGGGACTTCTTGACAGTTTTCTCTCTGGGGCCAACGTCCTGACTTTC.

The chain recombines TRBV5-6 with TRBJ1-2; 9 positions match TRBD1. CDR3 size: 16 residues. Germline CDR1 is SGHDT and CDR2 is YYEEEE. After removal of 2 bases from V and 2 bases from J, the junction contained 7 bases not matched to a gene. The CDR3 protein is CASSFRDRVFNYGYTF. The DNA of the CDR3 is TGTGCCAGCAGCTTCCGGGACAGGGTATTCAACTATGGCTACACCTTC.

This clone turned up a few times. The chain combines TRBV6-5 with TRBJ1-1; TRBD1 agrees at 9 bases. CDR1 MNHEY and CDR2 SVGAGI come from the germline V gene. The J segment lost 4 bases and the V segment lost 6 bases, leaving 6 bases of the junction unmatched. The CDR3 runs to 14 residues. CDR3 in DNA: TGTGCCAGCAGCAAGGACAGGGGACTCACTGAAGCTTTCTTT. Protein product: CASSKDRGLTEAFF.

The chain employs TRBV9 and TRBJ2-7, with 7 bases aligning to TRBD1. CDR1 and CDR2 from the germline V gene are SGDLS and YYNGEE. This CDR3 is built from 14 residues. The V segment lost 4 bases and the J segment 4 bases; nucleotides outside the gene matches: 8. CDR3 loop: CASSPRQGPYEQYF. Written as DNA, the CDR3 is TGTGCCAGCAGCCCACGACAGGGTCCTTACGAGCAGTACTTC.

The chain couples TRBV9 to TRBJ2-2; TRBD1 matches 9 bases. Looked up from germline, CDR1 is SGDLS and CDR2 is YYNGEE. J was trimmed by 0 bases and V by 3 bases; bases with no gene match: 3. The CDR3 has 16 amino acids. For the CDR3, the DNA is TGTGCCAGCAGCGAGGGACAGGGAACGAACACCGGGGAGCTGTTTTTT. This encodes CASSEGQGTNTGELFF.

The chain has TRBV28 and TRBJ2-3, with D possibly matching TRBD2 (7 bases). The CDR3 consists of 15 residues. V lost 5 bases to trimming and J lost 2 bases, with 14 bases between them. CDR1 and CDR2 from the germline V gene are MDHEN and SYDVKM. CDR3 DNA: TGTGCCAGCAGTATACCCCGGGGGGCCACAGATACGCAGTATTTT. Translated, it gives CASSIPRGATDTQYF.

The chain uses TRBV9 and TRBJ2-1; no clear D. Between the trimmed V and J ends, which lost 4 bases and 10 bases, there was a span of 9 bases. The CDR3 covers 11 residues. CDR1 is SGDLS, CDR2 YYNGEE, per germline. The CDR3 reads CASSPHTEQFF. As DNA, the CDR3 is TGTGCCAGCAGCCCCCACACCGAGCAGTTCTTC.

The chain joins TRBV5-1 to TRBJ2-7; D gene unclear. The CDR3 has 14 residues. Germline V lookup: CDR1 SGHRS, CDR2 YFSETQ. Trimming pared 0 bases from V and 3 bases from J, leaving 10 bases between. CDR3 coding DNA: TGCGCCAGCAGCTTGGTGGCAGAAGACTACGAGCAGTACTTC. Translated, it gives CASSLVAEDYEQYF.

In this sample, this clone turned up a few times. This CDR3 is also generated by other DNA sequences in the sample. The genes are TRBV7-6 and TRBJ2-3; D may be TRBD2 (5 bases). The V and J ends lost 1 base and 0 bases respectively, with 11 bases between them. The CDR3 is 16 amino acids. CDR1 and CDR2 (germline): SGHVS, FNYEAQ. CDR3 residues: CASSLVAGGSTDTQYF. The DNA for the CDR3 is TGTGCCAGCAGCTTAGTGGCAGGAGGTAGCACAGATACGCAGTATTTT.